What follows are 11 T cell receptor beta chains derived from one specimen sequenced in a study of cytomegalovirus exposure and HLA in healthy donors. In the PCR, 60 Vbeta and 13 Jbeta primers were used. Data came from immunoSEQ multiplex PCR; TCRdb stores just in-frame clones and leaves some out. The sample holds 180,000 or so clones, roughly 81% seen once. The sequenced sample was PBMCs. The receptors were gathered from a woman aged 18-30 years in good health and CMV-seropositive.

The chain couples TRBV4-1 to TRBJ1-5, with D possibly matching TRBD1 (5 bases). CDR1 and CDR2 from the germline V gene are MGHRA and YSYEKL. The V end lost 0 bases, the J end lost 10 bases, and 16 bases lay between the germline ends. The CDR3 totals 15 residues. The CDR3 protein is CASSQESAGTSPQHF. CDR3 DNA sequence: TGCGCCAGCAGCCAAGAATCGGCAGGGACTAGCCCCCAGCATTTT.

The V gene is TRBV9, the J gene TRBJ2-6, with no clear D. The CDR3 runs 16 residues. V was pared by 0 bases and J by 4 bases, with 11 bases between. CDR1 SGDLS and CDR2 YYNGEE come from the germline V gene. The DNA for the CDR3 is TGTGCCAGCAGCGTAGCCAGATCCTCCGGGGCCAACGTCCTGACTTTC. It encodes CASSVARSSGANVLTF.

The table lists this clone with a count of one. The rearrangement uses TRBV7-2 and TRBJ2-7; possible D gene TRBD1, 6 bases. From germline, CDR1 is SGHTA and CDR2 FQGNSA. V was cut by 0 bases and J by 2 bases, with 8 bases left in between. The CDR3 covers 14 residues. The CDR3 coding sequence is TGTGCCAGCAGCTTAGCGGGGGCTACCTACGAGCAGTACTTC. This sequence encodes CASSLAGATYEQYF.

The chain has TRBV7-2 and TRBJ2-6; a possible D gene is TRBD2 (6 bases). Germline assignment: CDR1 SGHTA and CDR2 FQGNSA. CDR3 length: 18 residues. The V and J ends lost 1 base and 5 bases respectively, with 18 bases between them. CDR3 nucleotides: TGTGCCAGCAGCTTAGAAAGTCTGGGGGGTCTGCGGGCCAACGTCCTGACTTTC. Amino acids: CASSLESLGGLRANVLTF.

The chain links TRBV2 to TRBJ1-5; perhaps TRBD1 as D (5 bases). The CDR3 is 15 amino acids. Germline lookup yields CDR1 SNHLY and CDR2 FYNNEI. Deletions cut 8 bases from V and 4 bases from J, with 18 bases between. The CDR3 DNA reads TGTGCCAGCGGACCCCGGCGGGACTTTAATCAGCCCCAGCATTTT. Protein sequence: CASGPRRDFNQPQHF.

This chain's CDR3 is CASSRTGTSPEQYF. The CDR3 bases are TGTGCCAGTAGTAGGACCGGGACATCGCCCGAGCAGTACTTC. The gene calls are TRBV19 and TRBJ2-7, with TRBD1 as a possible D gene (6 bases). Germline assignment: CDR1 LNHDA and CDR2 SQIVND (reference sequence). CDR3 length: 14 residues. Trimming pared 4 bases from V and 6 bases from J, leaving 16 bases between.

The gene calls are TRBV5-1 and TRBJ1-1; D possibly corresponds to TRBD1 (6 bases). Germline V lookup: CDR1 SGHRS, CDR2 YFSETQ. The germline V and J ends were trimmed by 5 bases and 5 bases, with 13 bases remaining between them. This CDR3 has 13 residues. The CDR3 DNA reads TGCGCCAGCAGTGAGGGCAGGGGAACTGAAGCTTTCTTT. Translated: CASSEGRGTEAFF.

The chain joins TRBV27 to TRBJ1-4; D perhaps matches TRBD1 (5 bases). The CDR3 is 14 amino acids. V was trimmed by 3 bases and J by 7 bases, leaving 12 bases between them. CDR1 and CDR2 (germline): MNHEY, SMNVEV (reference sequence). CDR3 residues: CASSLGGYGEKLFF. In DNA, the CDR3 is TGTGCCAGCAGTTTGGGGGGTTACGGTGAAAAACTGTTTTTT.

This clone was picked up one time. The gene calls are TRBV28 and TRBJ2-5, with 7 bases identical to TRBD1. The CDR3 is made up of 13 amino acids. From germline, CDR1 is MDHEN and CDR2 SYDVKM. With V trimmed by 9 bases and J by 4 bases, 8 bases remained unmatched. The CDR3 coding sequence is TGTGCCAGTCTGGACAGGTCCACAGAGACCCAGTACTTC. Its protein product is CASLDRSTETQYF.

Written as DNA, the CDR3 is TGTGCCAGCAGTCCACAGGGTAACTATGGCTACACCTTC. This codes for CASSPQGNYGYTF. The J gene is TRBJ1-2, the V gene TRBV6-1; perhaps TRBD1 as D (6 bases). This CDR3 spans 13 amino acids. CDR1 and CDR2 from the germline V gene are MNHNS and SASEGT. Trimming took 5 bases from V and 1 from J, leaving 8 bases between them.

The chain combines TRBV5-6 with TRBJ1-4; D is possibly TRBD1 (5 bases). This CDR3 has 15 amino acids. CDR1 is SGHDT and CDR2 is YYEEEE in the germline V gene. The V gene lost 4 bases and the J gene lost 8 bases, with 18 bases spanning the gap. CDR3 DNA: TGTGCCAGCAGCCCCGGTGGGGCGCCGAGGGAAAAACTGTTTTTT. This gives the protein CASSPGGAPREKLFF.